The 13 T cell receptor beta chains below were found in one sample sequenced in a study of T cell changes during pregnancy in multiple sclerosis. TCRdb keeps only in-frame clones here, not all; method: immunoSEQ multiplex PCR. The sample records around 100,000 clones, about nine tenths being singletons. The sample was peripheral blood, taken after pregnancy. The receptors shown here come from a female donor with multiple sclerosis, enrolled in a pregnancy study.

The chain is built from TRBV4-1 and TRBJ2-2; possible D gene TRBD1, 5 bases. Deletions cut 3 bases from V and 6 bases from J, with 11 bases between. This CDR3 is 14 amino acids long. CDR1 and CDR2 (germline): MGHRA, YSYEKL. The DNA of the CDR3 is TGCGCCAGCAGCCACACAAGGGGTTCCGGGGAGCTGTTTTTT. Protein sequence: CASSHTRGSGELFF.

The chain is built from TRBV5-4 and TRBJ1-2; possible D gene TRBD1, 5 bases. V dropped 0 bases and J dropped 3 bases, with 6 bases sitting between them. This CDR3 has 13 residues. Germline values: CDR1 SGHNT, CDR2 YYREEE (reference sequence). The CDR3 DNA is TGTGCCAGCAGCTTGGCGACAGACTATGGCTACACCTTC. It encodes CASSLATDYGYTF.

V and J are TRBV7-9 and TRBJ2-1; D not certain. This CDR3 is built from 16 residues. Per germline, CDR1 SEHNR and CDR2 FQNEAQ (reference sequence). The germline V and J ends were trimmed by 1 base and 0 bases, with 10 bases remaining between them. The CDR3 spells CASSLGGWASYNEQFF. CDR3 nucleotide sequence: TGTGCCAGCAGCTTAGGTGGGTGGGCCTCCTACAATGAGCAGTTCTTC.

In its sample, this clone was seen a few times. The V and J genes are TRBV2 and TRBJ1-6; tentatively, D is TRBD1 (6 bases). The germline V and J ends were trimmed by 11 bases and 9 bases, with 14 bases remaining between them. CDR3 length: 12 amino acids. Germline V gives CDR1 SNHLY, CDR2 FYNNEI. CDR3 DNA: TGTGCCGGAAACAGGGATGGTTCACCCCTCCACTTT. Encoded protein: CAGNRDGSPLHF.

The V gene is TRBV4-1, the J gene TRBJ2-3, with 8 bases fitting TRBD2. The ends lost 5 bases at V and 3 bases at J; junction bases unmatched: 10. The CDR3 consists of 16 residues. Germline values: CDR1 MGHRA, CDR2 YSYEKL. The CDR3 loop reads CASSSFRGGRTDTQYF. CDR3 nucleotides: TGCGCCAGCAGCTCTTTCCGGGGGGGCCGGACAGATACGCAGTATTTT.

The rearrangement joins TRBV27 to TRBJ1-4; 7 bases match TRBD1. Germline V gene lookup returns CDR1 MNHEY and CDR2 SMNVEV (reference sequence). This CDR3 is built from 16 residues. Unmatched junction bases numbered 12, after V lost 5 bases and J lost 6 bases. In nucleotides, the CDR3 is TGTGCCAGCAGTACCACTCGTTCCAGGGGGGATGAAAAACTGTTTTTT. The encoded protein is CASSTTRSRGDEKLFF.

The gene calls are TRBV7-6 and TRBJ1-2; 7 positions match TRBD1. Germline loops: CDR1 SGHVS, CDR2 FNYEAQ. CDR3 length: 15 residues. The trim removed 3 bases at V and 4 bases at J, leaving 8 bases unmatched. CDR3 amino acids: CASSFLPGTVYGYTF. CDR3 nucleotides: TGTGCCAGCAGCTTCCTTCCCGGGACAGTCTATGGCTACACCTTC.

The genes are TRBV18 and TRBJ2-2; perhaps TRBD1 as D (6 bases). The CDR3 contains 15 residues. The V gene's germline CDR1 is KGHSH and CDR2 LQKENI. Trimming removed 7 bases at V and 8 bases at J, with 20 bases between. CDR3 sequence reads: CASFPGDKAWGELFF. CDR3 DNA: TGTGCCAGCTTCCCCGGGGACAAAGCATGGGGGGAGCTGTTTTTT.

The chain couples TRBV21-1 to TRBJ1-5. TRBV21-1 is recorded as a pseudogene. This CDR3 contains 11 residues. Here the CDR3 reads CASNDGGPQHF. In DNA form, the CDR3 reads TGTGCCAGCAACGACGGGGGGCCCCAGCATTTT.

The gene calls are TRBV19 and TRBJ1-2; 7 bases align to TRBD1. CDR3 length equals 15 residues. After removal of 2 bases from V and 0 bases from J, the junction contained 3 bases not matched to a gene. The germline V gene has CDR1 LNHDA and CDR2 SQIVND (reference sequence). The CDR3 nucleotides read TGTGCCAGTAGTATAAAGGGGGCCGCTAACTATGGCTACACCTTC. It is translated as CASSIKGAANYGYTF.

The CDR3 bases are TGTGCCATCAGGGACAACTACAATGAGCAGTTCTTC. This sequence encodes CAIRDNYNEQFF. The chain couples TRBV10-3 to TRBJ2-1; the D gene is possibly TRBD1 (5 bases). This CDR3 is 12 amino acids long. Trimming removed 6 bases from V and 3 bases from J, with 6 bases in between. Germline V gives CDR1 ENHRY, CDR2 SYGVKD.

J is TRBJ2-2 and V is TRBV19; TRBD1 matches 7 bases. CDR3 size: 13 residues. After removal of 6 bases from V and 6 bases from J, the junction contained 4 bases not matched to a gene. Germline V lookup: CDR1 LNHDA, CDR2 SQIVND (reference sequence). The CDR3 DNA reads TGTGCCAGTAGGGCGACAGGGCCCGGGGAGCTGTTTTTT. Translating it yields CASRATGPGELFF.

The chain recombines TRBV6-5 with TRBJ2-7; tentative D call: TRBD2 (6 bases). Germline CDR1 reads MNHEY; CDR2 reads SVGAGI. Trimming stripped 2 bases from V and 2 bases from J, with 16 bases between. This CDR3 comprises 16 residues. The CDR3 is CASSYTLLSGAYEQYF. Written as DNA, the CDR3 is TGTGCCAGCAGTTACACCCTCTTGTCGGGGGCCTACGAGCAGTACTTC.